The rows below give T cell receptor beta chains drawn from one sample of a study of shared clonotypes between healthy human individuals. Sequencing was performed with immunoSEQ multiplex PCR; in TCRdb, only in-frame clones are kept and a portion is missing. The data hold approximately 2.5 million clones, with around nine tenths observed a single time. The sample consisted of naive CD4+ T cells sorted from blood. These receptor sequences come from a man younger than 30 in good health. Each CDR3 is given with its conserved first and last residue. D genes are given only for firm matches. Rows may omit the clone size; those that give it use once, few, many or a size class.

clone_size: NA
d_call: NA
j_call: TRBJ1-1
v_call: TRBV2
cdr3_nt: TGTGCCAGCAGTGGCTCACAGGGAATCACTGAAGCTTTCTTT
cdr3_aa: CASSGSQGITEAFF

clone_size: NA
d_call: TRBD2
j_call: TRBJ2-1
v_call: TRBV19
cdr3_nt: TGTGCCAGTAGTAAGATCGGGACTAGCGGGCCCTACAATGAGCAGTTCTTC
cdr3_aa: CASSKIGTSGPYNEQFF

clone_size: NA
d_call: TRBD2
j_call: TRBJ2-7
v_call: TRBV10-2
cdr3_nt: TGCGCCAGCACTAGCGGGGGCGTCTCCTACGAGCAGTACTTC
cdr3_aa: CASTSGGVSYEQYF

clone_size: NA
d_call: TRBD1
j_call: TRBJ2-7
v_call: TRBV19
cdr3_nt: TGTGCCAGTAGTACGGGACAGGGCCACTACGAGCAGTACTTC
cdr3_aa: CASSTGQGHYEQYF

clone_size: NA
d_call: NA
j_call: TRBJ2-2
v_call: TRBV10-3
cdr3_nt: TGTGCCACCGTCAGTCTAACCGGGGAGCTGTTTTTT
cdr3_aa: CATVSLTGELFF

clone_size: NA
d_call: NA
j_call: TRBJ2-2
v_call: TRBV10-2
cdr3_nt: TGCGCCAGCTCCCCCGCGGGCACCGGGGAGCTGTTTTTT
cdr3_aa: CASSPAGTGELFF

clone_size: NA
d_call: TRBD2
j_call: TRBJ2-5
v_call: TRBV5-4
cdr3_nt: TGTGCCAGCAGCTTGTTTCTAGCGGGAGGGCGGGAGACCCAGTACTTC
cdr3_aa: CASSLFLAGGRETQYF

clone_size: NA
d_call: TRBD1
j_call: TRBJ1-2
v_call: TRBV2
cdr3_nt: TGTGCCAGCAGCGCCGGGACAGGGAAAAACTATGGCTACACCTTC
cdr3_aa: CASSAGTGKNYGYTF

clone_size: NA
d_call: TRBD1
j_call: TRBJ1-5
v_call: TRBV7-9
cdr3_nt: TGTGCCAGCAGCCAGACAACAGGGGGCAATCAGCCCCAGCATTTT
cdr3_aa: CASSQTTGGNQPQHF

clone_size: NA
d_call: NA
j_call: TRBJ2-1
v_call: TRBV10-1
cdr3_nt: TGCGCCAGCAGTGAGTCAAATCGTGAGCAGTTCTTC
cdr3_aa: CASSESNREQFF

clone_size: NA
d_call: TRBD2
j_call: TRBJ2-5
v_call: TRBV7-6
cdr3_nt: TGTGCCAGCAGCTTAGCAGCGGGGGGCACGGAGACCCAGTACTTC
cdr3_aa: CASSLAAGGTETQYF

clone_size: NA
d_call: NA
j_call: TRBJ2-7
v_call: TRBV11-3
cdr3_nt: TGTGCCAGCAGCTTAGTTGCAGGGGGGGAGCAGTACTTC
cdr3_aa: CASSLVAGGEQYF

clone_size: NA
d_call: TRBD1
j_call: TRBJ1-4
v_call: TRBV5-1
cdr3_nt: TGCGCCAGCAGCTGGGGACAGGGGCGAGCAACTAATGAAAAACTGTTTTTT
cdr3_aa: CASSWGQGRATNEKLFF

clone_size: once
d_call: NA
j_call: TRBJ2-7
v_call: TRBV5-1
cdr3_nt: TGCGCCAGCAGACCCGCTGCGGTGACAGGAGGGTTCTACGAGCAGTACTTC
cdr3_aa: CASRPAAVTGGFYEQYF

clone_size: NA
d_call: NA
j_call: TRBJ1-2
v_call: TRBV6-5
cdr3_nt: TGTGCCAGCAGTTCGTCCGGGACAACCGACACCTTC
cdr3_aa: CASSSSGTTDTF